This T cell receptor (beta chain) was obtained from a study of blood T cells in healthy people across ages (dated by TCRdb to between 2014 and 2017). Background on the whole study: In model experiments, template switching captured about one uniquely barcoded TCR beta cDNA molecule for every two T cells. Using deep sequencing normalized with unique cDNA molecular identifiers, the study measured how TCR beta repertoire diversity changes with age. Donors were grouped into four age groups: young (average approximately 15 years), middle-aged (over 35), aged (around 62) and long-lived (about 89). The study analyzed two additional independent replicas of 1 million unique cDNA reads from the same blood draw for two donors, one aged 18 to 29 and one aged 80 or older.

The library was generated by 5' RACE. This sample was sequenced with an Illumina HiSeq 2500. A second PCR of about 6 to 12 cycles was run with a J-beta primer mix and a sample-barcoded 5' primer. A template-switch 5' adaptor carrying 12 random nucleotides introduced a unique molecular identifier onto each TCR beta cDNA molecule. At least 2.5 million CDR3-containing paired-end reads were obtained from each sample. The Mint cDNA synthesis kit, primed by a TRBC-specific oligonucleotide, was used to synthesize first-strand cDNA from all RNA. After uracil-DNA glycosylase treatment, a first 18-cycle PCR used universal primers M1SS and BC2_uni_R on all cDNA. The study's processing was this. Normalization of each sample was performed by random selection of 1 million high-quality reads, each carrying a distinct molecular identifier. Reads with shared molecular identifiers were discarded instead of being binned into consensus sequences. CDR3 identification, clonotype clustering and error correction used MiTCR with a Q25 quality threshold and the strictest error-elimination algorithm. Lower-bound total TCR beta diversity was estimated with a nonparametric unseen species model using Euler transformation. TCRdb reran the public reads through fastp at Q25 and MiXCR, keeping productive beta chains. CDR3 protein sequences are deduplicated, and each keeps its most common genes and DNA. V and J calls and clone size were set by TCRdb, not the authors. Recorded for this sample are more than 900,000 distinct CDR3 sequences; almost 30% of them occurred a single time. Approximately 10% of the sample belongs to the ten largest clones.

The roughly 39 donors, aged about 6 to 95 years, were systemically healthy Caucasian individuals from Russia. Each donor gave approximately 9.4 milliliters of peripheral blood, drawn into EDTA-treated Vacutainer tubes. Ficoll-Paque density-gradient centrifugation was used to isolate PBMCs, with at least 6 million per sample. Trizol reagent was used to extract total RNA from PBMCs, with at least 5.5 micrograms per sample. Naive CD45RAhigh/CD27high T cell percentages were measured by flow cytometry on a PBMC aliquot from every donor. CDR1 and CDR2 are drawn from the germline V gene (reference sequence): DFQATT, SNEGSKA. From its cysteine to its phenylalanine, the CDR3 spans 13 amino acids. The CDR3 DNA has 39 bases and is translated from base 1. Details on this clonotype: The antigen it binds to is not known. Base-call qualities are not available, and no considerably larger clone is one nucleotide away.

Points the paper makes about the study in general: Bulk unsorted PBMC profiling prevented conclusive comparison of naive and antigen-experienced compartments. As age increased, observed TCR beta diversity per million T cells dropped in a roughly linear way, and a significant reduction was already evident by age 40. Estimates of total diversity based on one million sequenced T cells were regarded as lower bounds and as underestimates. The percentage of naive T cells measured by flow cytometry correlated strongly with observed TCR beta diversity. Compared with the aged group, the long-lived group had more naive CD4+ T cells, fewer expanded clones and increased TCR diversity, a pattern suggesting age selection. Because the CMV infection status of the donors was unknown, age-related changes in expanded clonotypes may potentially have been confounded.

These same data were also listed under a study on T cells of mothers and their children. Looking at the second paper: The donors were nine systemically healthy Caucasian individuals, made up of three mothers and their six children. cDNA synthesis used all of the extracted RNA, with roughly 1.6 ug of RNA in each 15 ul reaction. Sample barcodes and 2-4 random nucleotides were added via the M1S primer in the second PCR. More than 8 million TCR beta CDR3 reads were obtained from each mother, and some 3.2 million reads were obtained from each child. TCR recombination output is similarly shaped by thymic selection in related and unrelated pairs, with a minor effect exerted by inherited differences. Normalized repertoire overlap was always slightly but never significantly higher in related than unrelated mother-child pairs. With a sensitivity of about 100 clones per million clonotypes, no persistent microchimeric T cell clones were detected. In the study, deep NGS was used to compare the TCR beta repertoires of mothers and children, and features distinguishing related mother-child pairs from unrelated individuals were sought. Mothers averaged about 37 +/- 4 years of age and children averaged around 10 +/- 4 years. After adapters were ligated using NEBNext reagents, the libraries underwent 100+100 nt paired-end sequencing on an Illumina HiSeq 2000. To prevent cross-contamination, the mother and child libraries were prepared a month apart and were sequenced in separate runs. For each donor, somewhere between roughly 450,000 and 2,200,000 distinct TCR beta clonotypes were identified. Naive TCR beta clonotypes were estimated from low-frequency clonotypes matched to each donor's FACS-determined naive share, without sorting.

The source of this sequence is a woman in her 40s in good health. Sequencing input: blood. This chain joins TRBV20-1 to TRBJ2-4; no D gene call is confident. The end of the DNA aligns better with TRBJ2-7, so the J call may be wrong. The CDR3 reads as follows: CSAKFLLPSEQYF. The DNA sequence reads TGCAGTGCTAAATTTCTCCTGCCGAGCGAGCAGTACTTC.